One T cell receptor beta chain is described in this entry. The antigen is not known. Prepared TCR beta cDNA libraries contained unique molecular identifiers. TCRdb reanalysed the PCR reads using MiXCR and keeps one entry per CDR3 protein. The table lists roughly 410,000 distinct CDR3 sequences, 30% to 45% of them singletons. The data were taken from a study of post-analysis software for immune sequencing data. Regarding the study as a whole: About 5 TRBV segments were more frequent in patients than controls; TRBV5-6, TRBV5-1 and TRBV20-1 belonged to this group.

V shed 3 bases and J 13 bases; nucleotides not matched to a gene: 12. This CDR3 region has 14 residues. Germline CDR1 is SGHRS and CDR2 is YFSETQ. This receptor was identified in a girl under 18 with multiple sclerosis. Sample: blood. V and J are TRBV5-1 and TRBJ2-1; 8 nucleotides match TRBD1. In DNA form, the CDR3 reads TGCGCCAGCAGCTCGGGACAGGCCGGGGAGACCCAGTTCTTC. It codes for CASSSGQAGETQFF.